The TCR beta chain described here comes from a study of beta chain features in type 1 diabetes. About this clone itself: Antigen: not known. One junction end disagrees with the germline gene, perhaps due to a read error.

Study-wide results and caveats: No resolution was reached here on whether HLA type influences TCRB rearrangement. Although PCR might favor shorter templates, it would do so equally in patients and controls.

Germline CDR1 is SGHNT and CDR2 is YYREEE (reference sequence). The CDR3 length is 13 residues. The study reverse transcribed the entire isolated RNA, so it sequenced expressed TCRB transcripts. Using immunoSEQ multiplex PCR, the repertoire was profiled, and TCRdb retains in-frame clones only, with some absent. The sample lists around 250,000 clones; around 68% were seen once. On average, the one heparinised blood draw given by each donor was around 110 mL. CD4+ cells of the naive, central memory, regulatory and stem cell-like memory types were sorted via CD45RO/CCR7/CD25/CD127/CD95/CD27. The V gene is TRBV5-4, the J gene TRBJ2-7; TRBD2 matches 9 bases. The sample consisted of naive CD4+ T cells from blood. The clonotype was recovered from a man aged 25 to 40 in good health. This chain's CDR3 is CASSLLGSGGRDF. In DNA, the CDR3 is TGTGCCAGCAGCTTGTTAGGTAGCGGGGGTCGGGACTTC.